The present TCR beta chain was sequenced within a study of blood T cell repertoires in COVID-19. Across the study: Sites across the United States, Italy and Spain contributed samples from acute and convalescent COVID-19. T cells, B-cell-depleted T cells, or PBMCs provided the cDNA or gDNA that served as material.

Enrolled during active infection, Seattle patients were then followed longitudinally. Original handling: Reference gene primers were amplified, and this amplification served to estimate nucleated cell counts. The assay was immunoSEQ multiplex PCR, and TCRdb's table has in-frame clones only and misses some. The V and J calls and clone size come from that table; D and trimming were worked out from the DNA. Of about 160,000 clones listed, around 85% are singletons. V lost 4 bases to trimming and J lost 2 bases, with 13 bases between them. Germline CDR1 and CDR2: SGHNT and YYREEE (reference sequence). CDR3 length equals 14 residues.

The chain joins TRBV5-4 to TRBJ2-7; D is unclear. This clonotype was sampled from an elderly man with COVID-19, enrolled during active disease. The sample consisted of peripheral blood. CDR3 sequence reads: CASSPTVTAYEQYF. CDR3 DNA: TGTGCCAGCAGCCCTACCGTCACAGCCTACGAGCAGTACTTC. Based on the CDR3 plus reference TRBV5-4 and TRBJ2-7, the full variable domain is ETGVTQSPTHLIKTRGQQVTLRCSSQSGHNTVSWYQQALGQGPQFIFQYYREEENGRGNFPPRFSGLQFPNYSSELNVNALELDDSALYLCASSPTVTAYEQYFGPGTRLTVT.